This T cell receptor beta chain was obtained from a study of blood T cell repertoires in COVID-19. Overall study: The United States, Italy and Spain provided the acute and convalescent COVID-19 samples.

The ends were cut back, 4 bases at V and 1 base at J, with 14 bases in the middle. The CDR3 spans 16 residues. Germline V gene sequence: CDR1 MDHEN, CDR2 SYDVKM. Libraries were prepared by immunoSEQ multiplex PCR; TCRdb keeps only in-frame clonotypes and omits some of them. The sample has around 200,000 clones, around nine tenths seen once; the top ten hold 6.2%. This receptor was identified in a man in his fifties or sixties who had recovered from COVID-19. V usage is TRBV28 and J usage is TRBJ1-3; a possible D gene is TRBD1 (5 bases). The sequenced sample was peripheral blood. The CDR3 nucleotides are TGTGCCAGCAGTTCTCAGGGTAGTACTTCTGGAAACACCATATATTTT. Its protein product is CASSSQGSTSGNTIYF. The full variable domain, its missing parts supplied by reference TRBV28 and TRBJ1-3, is DVKVTQSSRYLVKRTGEKVFLECVQDMDHENMFWYRQDPGLGLRLIYFSYDVKMKEKGDIPEGYSVSREKKERFSLILESASTNQTSMYLCASSSQGSTSGNTIYFGEGSWLTVV.